This T cell receptor (beta chain) was documented in a study of blood T cell repertoires in COVID-19. Turning to the study itself: Collection of acute and convalescent COVID-19 samples took place in the United States, Italy and Spain. T cells, B-cell-depleted T cells, or PBMCs provided the cDNA or gDNA that served as material.

V lost 3 bases and J lost 8; bases outside the gene matches: 8. In germline, CDR1 is SEHNR, CDR2 FQNEAQ (reference sequence). The CDR3 has 14 residues. Per the original methods: Amplification with reference gene primers provided the estimates of nucleated cell counts. The method was immunoSEQ multiplex PCR; TCRdb's version includes in-frame clones alone and lacks a portion of them. D and trimming come from the DNA, and the V and J calls and clone size come from that table. This table holds more than 150,000 clones, approximately 91% found once. Specimen: peripheral blood. This sequence originates from a woman aged 70-85 years with acute or convalescent COVID-19. The chain uses TRBV7-9 and TRBJ1-2; 8 positions agree with TRBD1. CDR3 loop: CASSLSGQGVGYTF. CDR3 coding DNA: TGTGCCAGCAGCTTGAGCGGACAGGGTGTGGGCTACACCTTC.